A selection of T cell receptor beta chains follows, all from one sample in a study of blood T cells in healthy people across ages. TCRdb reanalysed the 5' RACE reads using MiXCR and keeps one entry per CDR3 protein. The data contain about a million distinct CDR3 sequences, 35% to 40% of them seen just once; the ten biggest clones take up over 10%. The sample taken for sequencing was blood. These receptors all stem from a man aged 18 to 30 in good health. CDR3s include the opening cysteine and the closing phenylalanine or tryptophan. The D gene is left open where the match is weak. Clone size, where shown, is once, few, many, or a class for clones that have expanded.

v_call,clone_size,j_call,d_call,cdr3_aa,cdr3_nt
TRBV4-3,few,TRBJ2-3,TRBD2,CAGSQDGTSGYTDTQYF,TGCGCCGGCAGCCAAGACGGGACTAGCGGGTACACAGATACGCAGTATTTT
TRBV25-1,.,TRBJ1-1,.,CASSEPTGNTEAFF,TGTGCCAGCAGTGAGCCGACAGGTAACACTGAAGCTTTCTTT
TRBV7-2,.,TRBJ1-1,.,CASSQNRDTEAFF,TGTGCCAGCAGCCAGAACAGGGACACTGAAGCTTTCTTT
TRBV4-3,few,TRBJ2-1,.,CASSQDYDRDEQFF,TGCGCCAGCAGCCAAGATTATGACCGTGATGAGCAGTTCTTC
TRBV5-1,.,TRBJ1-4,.,CASSFATDNEKLFF,TGCGCCAGCAGCTTCGCGACGGATAATGAAAAACTGTTTTTT
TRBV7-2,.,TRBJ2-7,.,CASSLVAETYEQYF,TGTGCCAGCAGCTTAGTGGCGGAGACCTACGAGCAGTACTTC
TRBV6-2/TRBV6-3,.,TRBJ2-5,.,CASKRVQETQYF,TGTGCCAGCAAACGGGTCCAAGAGACCCAGTACTTC
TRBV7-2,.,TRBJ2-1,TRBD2,CASSPAGGRGEQFF,TGTGCCAGCAGTCCAGCGGGGGGGCGCGGTGAGCAGTTCTTC
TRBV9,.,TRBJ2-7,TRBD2,CASSPREAGVYNEQYF,TGTGCCAGCAGCCCAAGGGAAGCGGGGGTGTACAATGAGCAGTACTTC
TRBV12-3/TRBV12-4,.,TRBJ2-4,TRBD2,CASSFRRGVLNIQYF,TGTGCCAGCAGTTTCCGGCGGGGGGTCTTAAACATTCAGTACTTC
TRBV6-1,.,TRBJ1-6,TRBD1,CASTPLGQSNSPLHF,TGTGCCAGCACCCCGTTGGGACAGAGTAATTCACCCCTCCACTTT
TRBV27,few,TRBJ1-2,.,CASSLNRRRGYTF,TGTGCCAGCAGTTTAAATCGGAGGAGGGGCTACACCTTC
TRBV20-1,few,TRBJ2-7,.,CSARGGPHEQYF,TGCAGTGCTAGAGGAGGGCCCCACGAGCAGTACTTC
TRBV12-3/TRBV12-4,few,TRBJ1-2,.,CASSAGTGGYTF,TGTGCCAGCAGTGCCGGGACCGGTGGCTACACCTTC
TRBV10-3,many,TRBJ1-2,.,CAISESGGNYGYTF,TGTGCCATCAGTGAGTCTGGGGGAAACTATGGCTACACCTTC
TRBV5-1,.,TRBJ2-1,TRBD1,CASHPGQSYNEQFF,TGCGCCAGTCACCCGGGACAGTCCTACAATGAGCAGTTCTTC
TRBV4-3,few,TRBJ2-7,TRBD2,CASSQVTSGGEVYNEQYF,TGCGCCAGCAGCCAAGTGACTAGCGGGGGGGAGGTCTACAATGAGCAGTACTTC